A selection of T cell receptor beta chains follows, all from one sample in a study of blood T cell repertoires in COVID-19. TCRdb keeps only in-frame clones here, not all; method: immunoSEQ multiplex PCR. Of about 130,000 clones listed, about four fifths are singletons. What was sequenced was peripheral blood. The receptors derive from a man aged 60 to 69 with acute or convalescent COVID-19. Each CDR3 is given with its conserved first and last residue. A D gene is named only where the DNA matches it firmly. The size field is filled for only some rows; it gives once, few, many or a size class.

j_gene | abundance | d_gene | v_gene | CDR3nt | CDR3aa
TRBJ2-3 | . | TRBD1 | TRBV7-2 | TGTGCCAGCACCCCGGGGGACAGGCGGACAGATACGCAGTATTTT | CASTPGDRRTDTQYF
TRBJ2-1 | . | . | TRBV28 | TGTGCCAGCTTGGGGCTAGGGAACTACAATGAGCAGTTCTTC | CASLGLGNYNEQFF
TRBJ1-5 | . | . | TRBV3-1/TRBV3-2 | TGTGCCAGCAGCCTAACAGCGGGGGGACAGCCCCAGCATTTT | CASSLTAGGQPQHF
TRBJ2-1 | . | TRBD2 | TRBV7-8 | TGTGCCAGCAGCTTAGCCCCTACTAGCGGGTACTACAATGAGCAGTTCTTC | CASSLAPTSGYYNEQFF
TRBJ1-2 | few | TRBD1 | TRBV3-1/TRBV3-2 | TGTGCCAGCAGCCAAGACGGGACAGGGAGAAGCTACACCTTC | CASSQDGTGRSYTF
TRBJ1-5 | . | . | TRBV5-1 | TGCGCCAGCAGCGTTAACCAGGGGATCGGCAATCAGCCCCAGCATTTT | CASSVNQGIGNQPQHF
TRBJ1-6 | few | . | TRBV7-9 | TGTGCCACGCAGGACAGCCGCTATAATTCACCCCTCCACTTT | CATQDSRYNSPLHF
TRBJ1-1 | . | . | TRBV3-1/TRBV3-2 | TGTGCCAGCAGCCTTGGCCTCTCGACTGAAGCTTTCTTT | CASSLGLSTEAFF
TRBJ2-1 | . | TRBD2 | TRBV7-2 | TGTGCCAGCAGCTTATTTGGCGGGAGTTCCTACAATGAGCAGTTCTTC | CASSLFGGSSYNEQFF
TRBJ1-3 | . | TRBD1 | TRBV3-1/TRBV3-2 | TGTGCCAGCACCGCGGGTCCGGGACAGGTCTCTGGAAACACCATATATTTT | CASTAGPGQVSGNTIYF
TRBJ1-1 | . | . | TRBV28 | TGTGCCAGCAGTGGAGGGCTCAATGAAGCTTTCTTT | CASSGGLNEAFF
TRBJ1-3 | . | . | TRBV28 | TGTGCCAGCAGTTTACAGGGGAGCCTTGGAAACACCATATATTTT | CASSLQGSLGNTIYF
TRBJ2-3 | once | TRBD2 | TRBV18 | TGTGCCAGCTCCCTGCAAGCGGGAGTAACAGATACGCAGTATTTT | CASSLQAGVTDTQYF
TRBJ2-5 | . | TRBD1 | TRBV7-9 | TGTGCCAGCAGCTTACCCCTACAGGGGACGCAGACCCAGTACTTC | CASSLPLQGTQTQYF
TRBJ1-6 | . | TRBD1 | TRBV7-6 | TGTGCCAGCAGCACGGGACAGGGGGCTAATTCACCCCTCCACTTT | CASSTGQGANSPLHF
TRBJ1-6 | . | TRBD1 | TRBV3-1/TRBV3-2 | TGTGCCAGCAGCCAAGACGACAGGGGACGGGGACCCCTCCACTTT | CASSQDDRGRGPLHF
TRBJ1-2 | . | . | TRBV3-1/TRBV3-2 | TGTGCCAGCAGCCAAGATGGCAGGCTCTATGGCTACACCTTC | CASSQDGRLYGYTF
TRBJ2-7 | . | TRBD1 | TRBV7-9 | TGTGCCAGCAGCCCCGGACAGGGAGTCGTCTACGAGCAGTACTTC | CASSPGQGVVYEQYF
TRBJ1-1 | . | . | TRBV30 | TGTGCCTGGAGGGGGACATGGACGCACACTGAAGCTTTCTTT | CAWRGTWTHTEAFF
TRBJ2-2 | . | . | TRBV24-1 | TGTGCCACCAGTGATCCCACTAGCAACACCGGGGAGCTGTTTTTT | CATSDPTSNTGELFF
TRBJ2-7 | . | TRBD1 | TRBV7-8 | TGTGCCAGCAGCCCGGACAGGGAGGAGCAGTACTTC | CASSPDREEQYF
TRBJ1-2 | . | TRBD1 | TRBV6-5 | TGTGCCAGCAGTACAGGGGGCTGGGGCTACACCTTC | CASSTGGWGYTF
TRBJ1-5 | once | TRBD1 | TRBV30 | TGTGCCTGGAGTCTTGAACAGGGGGCCGCCCAGCATTTT | CAWSLEQGAAQHF
TRBJ2-3 | . | TRBD1 | TRBV28 | TGTGCCAGCACTCCCTCGGGACAGGGGGCATCAGATACGCAGTATTTT | CASTPSGQGASDTQYF
TRBJ1-2 | . | . | TRBV5-1 | TGCGCCAGCAGCCCCGGGGGAGGGACTGGCTATGGCTACACCTTC | CASSPGGGTGYGYTF
TRBJ2-5 | . | . | TRBV5-6 | TGTGCCAGCAGCTTGACCCGACACTGGGAGACCCAGTACTTC | CASSLTRHWETQYF
TRBJ1-6 | . | . | TRBV19 | TGTGCCAGTAGGTCCCGGGACATAGGATCACCCCTCCACTTT | CASRSRDIGSPLHF
TRBJ1-1 | . | . | TRBV2 | TGTGCCAGCAGCCGAGGCGTCCGGGGGGAAGCTTTCTTT | CASSRGVRGEAFF
TRBJ1-1 | . | . | TRBV29-1 | TGCAGCGTAGACGGGACACTGGGGGACACTGAAGCTTTCTTT | CSVDGTLGDTEAFF
TRBJ1-6 | . | TRBD1 | TRBV11-3 | TGTGCCAGCAGCCCCCGGGACAGAAGATCACCCCTCCACTTT | CASSPRDRRSPLHF
TRBJ2-1 | . | . | TRBV11-1 | TGTGCCAGCAGCTTAGGACTAGGAGGTCCCTACAATGAGCAGTTCTTC | CASSLGLGGPYNEQFF
TRBJ1-5 | . | TRBD1 | TRBV2 | TGTGCCAGCAGTCAGGGGGGAATGGGCAATCAGCCCCAGCATTTT | CASSQGGMGNQPQHF
TRBJ2-3 | . | . | TRBV30 | TGTGCCTGGAGTGTCGAGGCAGATACGCAGTATTTT | CAWSVEADTQYF
TRBJ2-5 | . | . | TRBV5-1 | TGCGCCAGCAGCTTTGGACTGGGGTTCCAAGAGACCCAGTACTTC | CASSFGLGFQETQYF
TRBJ2-5 | . | . | TRBV12-3/TRBV12-4 | TGTGCCAGCAGCATCGGACAGCAAGAGACCCAGTACTTC | CASSIGQQETQYF
TRBJ1-2 | . | . | TRBV9 | TGTGCCAGCAGCGTCCACCGGGGGACGGGTAACTATGGCTACACCTTC | CASSVHRGTGNYGYTF
TRBJ2-1 | few | TRBD2 | TRBV7-6 | TGTGCCAGCAGCTTAACACTAGCTCGGGAGGGGAATGAGCAGTTCTTC | CASSLTLAREGNEQFF
TRBJ1-1 | . | . | TRBV30 | TGTGCCTGGACCCGGTGGAGCGGGACTGAAGCTTTCTTT | CAWTRWSGTEAFF